The 29 T cell receptor beta chains below come from one sample, sequenced in a study of blood T cell repertoires in COVID-19. Data came from immunoSEQ multiplex PCR; TCRdb stores just in-frame clones and leaves some out. The data contain under 500,000 clones, about 85% of them singletons. Specimen: PBMCs or T cells enriched from blood (not recorded which). These receptors came from a woman aged 18-29 years with acute COVID-19.

The chain carries TRBV28 and TRBJ2-1; TRBD2 matches 12 bases. V was clipped by 6 bases and J by 8 bases; unmatched bases: 8. The CDR3 has 15 residues. The germline V gene encodes CDR1 MDHEN and CDR2 SYDVKM. CDR3: CASSRRLAGVHEQFF. DNA for the CDR3: TGTGCCAGCAGCAGACGACTAGCGGGAGTACATGAGCAGTTCTTC.

This rearrangement joins TRBV5-1 to TRBJ2-3, with D maybe TRBD1 (5 bases). Trimming shortened V by 1 base and J by 0 bases, and 9 bases separated the two germline ends. The CDR3 sequence is 15 residues long. Germline CDR1 reads SGHRS; CDR2 reads YFSETQ. The CDR3 DNA reads as TGCGCCAGCAGCTTGAGACAGTCTAGCACAGATACGCAGTATTTT. Protein product: CASSLRQSSTDTQYF.

V gene TRBV27 combines with J gene TRBJ2-7; TRBD1 aligns across 8 bases. The CDR3 runs 13 residues. Germline trimming cut 6 bases from V and 2 bases from J; bases unmatched to any gene: 3. Germline V gene sequence: CDR1 MNHEY, CDR2 SMNVEV (reference sequence). CDR3 DNA: TGTGCCAGCAGGGGACAGGCTCCCTACGAGCAGTACTTC. Its protein product is CASRGQAPYEQYF.

The DNA for the CDR3 is TGTGCCTGGAGCGCATCTACGGGGTTCAATCAGCCCCAGCATTTT. Translating it yields CAWSASTGFNQPQHF. This sequence joins TRBV30 and TRBJ1-5; no reliable D call. Trimming took off 3 bases at V and 3 bases at J, with 15 bases between the two ends. Germline V CDR1 and CDR2: GTSNPN, SVGIG (reference sequence). The CDR3 totals 15 residues.

The chain has TRBV9 and TRBJ1-3, with 8 bases fitting TRBD1. Germline V gene data show CDR1 as SGDLS and CDR2 as YYNGEE. Trimming removed 4 bases from V and 6 bases from J; junction bases left unmatched: 9. The CDR3 loop spans 15 amino acids. The CDR3: CASSPQGASPNTIYF. CDR3 sequence (DNA): TGTGCCAGCAGCCCCCAGGGGGCATCACCAAACACCATATATTTT.

The chain is built from TRBV11-2 and TRBJ2-7; 10 nucleotides agree with TRBD2. Trimming at V came to 1 base and at J to 0 bases, leaving 12 bases not matched to a gene. The CDR3 is 19 amino acids. Looked up from germline, CDR1 is SGHAT and CDR2 is FQNNGV. DNA for the CDR3: TGTGCCAGCAGCTTAGCGCTAGCGGGAGCAGGGGCGAGCTCCTACGAGCAGTACTTC. Amino acids: CASSLALAGAGASSYEQYF.

V gene TRBV6-5 combines with J gene TRBJ1-4; D gene unclear. Between the trimmed V and J ends, which lost 1 base and 8 bases, there was a span of 11 bases. The CDR3 runs to 14 residues. The germline CDR1 and CDR2 sequences are MNHEY and SVGAGI. CDR3 amino acids: CASSYYEGGEKLFF. The CDR3 bases are TGTGCCAGCAGTTACTATGAGGGCGGGGAAAAACTGTTTTTT.

The chain employs TRBV4-3 and TRBJ2-5; 11 positions agree with TRBD2. This CDR3 is 22 amino acids long. Germline trimming cut 2 bases from V and 5 bases from J; bases unmatched to any gene: 25. The germline gives CDR1 LGHNA, CDR2 YSLEER. The DNA for the CDR3 is TGCGCCAGCAGCCAATCGACACACTATAGCGGGAGGGCCGTCGGGGCGCGGGAGACCCAGTACTTC. Protein: CASSQSTHYSGRAVGARETQYF.

The CDR3 sequence is CASSYGQGLPLHF. Here the CDR3 DNA reads TGTGCCAGCAGTTACGGACAGGGTCTACCCCTCCACTTT. The chain uses TRBV6-5 and TRBJ1-6; the match to TRBD1 covers 8 bases. J was trimmed by 12 bases and V by 2 bases; bases with no gene match: 3. The germline CDR1 and CDR2 sequences are MNHEY and SVGAGI. CDR3 size: 13 residues.

This clone was detected only a few times. This chain uses TRBV28 with TRBJ1-4; tentatively, D is TRBD1 (6 bases). Per germline, CDR1 MDHEN and CDR2 SYDVKM. V was pared by 5 bases and J by 11 bases, with 12 bases between. The CDR3 has 12 residues. This CDR3 is CASSKYQGKLFF. In nucleotides, the CDR3 is TGTGCCAGCAGTAAATACCAGGGGAAACTGTTTTTT.

This chain connects TRBV12-3 or TRBV12-4 to TRBJ2-3; no clear D. Trimming took off 6 bases at V and 4 bases at J, with 2 bases between the two ends. There are 10 residues in the CDR3. The CDR3 protein is CASSADTQYF. CDR3 nucleotides: TGTGCCAGCAGCGCAGATACGCAGTATTTT.

The chain couples TRBV29-1 to TRBJ2-7; 8 nucleotides agree with TRBD2. The junction had 7 bases not matched to a gene; V was cut back by 7 bases and J by 5 bases. The CDR3 contains 12 residues. Germline CDR1 is SQVTM and CDR2 is ANQGSEA. The DNA of the CDR3 is TGCAGCGCCCGGGGGGGGAGCAACGAGCAGTACTTC. Residues: CSARGGSNEQYF.

The chain recombines TRBV7-7 with TRBJ2-1; TRBD2 agrees at 10 bases. Trimming cost V 1 base and J 3 bases; bases outside gene matches: 0. The CDR3 contains 15 residues. Germline loops: CDR1 SSHAT, CDR2 FNYEAQ (reference sequence). The CDR3 nucleotides read TGTGCCAGCAGCTTAGGGACTAGCGGCTACAATGAGCAGTTCTTC. Protein: CASSLGTSGYNEQFF.

The chain has TRBV7-9 and TRBJ2-5; D unresolved. CDR3 length: 13 residues. The V end lost 6 bases, the J end lost 4 bases, and 12 bases lay between the germline ends. CDR1 is SEHNR and CDR2 is FQNEAQ in the germline V gene (reference sequence). The CDR3: CASSHSKLETQYF. As DNA, the CDR3 is TGTGCCAGCAGTCACTCCAAGCTAGAGACCCAGTACTTC.

The chain employs TRBV28 and TRBJ2-7; unclear D gene. Germline V gene sequence: CDR1 MDHEN, CDR2 SYDVKM. Trimming shortened V by 7 bases and J by 1 base, and 14 bases separated the two germline ends. The CDR3 has 14 amino acids. CDR3 DNA: TGTGCCAGCAATGACTCGTTTACTTCCTACGAGCAGTACTTC. This encodes CASNDSFTSYEQYF. Full variable domain (missing parts from reference TRBV28 and TRBJ2-7): DVKVTQSSRYLVKRTGEKVFLECVQDMDHENMFWYRQDPGLGLRLIYFSYDVKMKEKGDIPEGYSVSREKKERFSLILESASTNQTSMYLCASNDSFTSYEQYFGPGTRLTVT.

This clone showed up just once. V is TRBV5-4 and J is TRBJ2-3; D is ambiguous. Germline CDR1 is SGHNT and CDR2 is YYREEE (reference sequence). The V gene lost 2 bases and the J gene lost 2 bases, with 12 bases spanning the gap. The CDR3 spans 15 residues. CDR3 in amino acids: CASSLRSTYTDTQYF. DNA of the CDR3: TGTGCCAGCAGCTTAAGATCCACTTACACAGATACGCAGTATTTT. Full variable domain (remainder filled in from reference TRBV5-4 and TRBJ2-3): ETGVTQSPTHLIKTRGQQVTLRCSSQSGHNTVSWYQQALGQGPQFIFQYYREEENGRGNFPPRFSGLQFPNYSSELNVNALELDDSALYLCASSLRSTYTDTQYFGPGTRLTVL.

The rearrangement uses TRBV11-3 and TRBJ1-3; D gene uncertain. Deletions cut 5 bases from V and 3 bases from J, with 11 bases between. Germline V gives CDR1 SGHNT, CDR2 YENEEA. The CDR3 covers 14 residues. This CDR3 reads CASSRGYGGNTIYF. The CDR3, as DNA: TGTGCCAGCAGCCGCGGATATGGTGGAAACACCATATATTTT.

The chain carries TRBV5-5 and TRBJ1-6, with 7 bases that match TRBD1. Trimming cost V 0 bases and J 7 bases; bases outside gene matches: 7. Looked up from germline, CDR1 is SGHKS and CDR2 is YYEKEE (reference sequence). The CDR3 runs 16 residues. CDR3 sequence (DNA): TGTGCCAGCAGCTTGGTGGAGGACAGGAGCAATTCACCCCTCCACTTT. Its protein is CASSLVEDRSNSPLHF. The whole variable domain, filled in from reference TRBV5-5 and TRBJ1-6, reads DAGVTQSPTHLIKTRGQQVTLRCSPISGHKSVSWYQQVLGQGPQFIFQYYEKEERGRGNFPDRFSARQFPNYSSELNVNALLLGDSALYLCASSLVEDRSNSPLHFGNGTRLTVT.

This clone has just one count. The chain combines TRBV5-4 with TRBJ1-1; 7 bases align to TRBD1. The CDR3 totals 17 residues. V lost 4 bases, J lost 0 bases, and 12 bases stayed unmatched. The germline gives CDR1 SGHNT, CDR2 YYREEE (reference sequence). The chain's CDR3 is CASSGGWGQTVNTEAFF. The CDR3 DNA sequence: TGTGCCAGCAGCGGGGGGTGGGGACAGACAGTGAACACTGAAGCTTTCTTT.

The chain links TRBV5-1 to TRBJ2-3, with 9 positions matching TRBD2. This CDR3 contains 16 residues. Germline V gene lookup returns CDR1 SGHRS and CDR2 YFSETQ. Trimming took 1 base from V and 0 from J; bases not matched to a gene: 3. CDR3 nucleotides: TGCGCCAGCAGCTTGCGAACTAGCGGGAGCACAGATACGCAGTATTTT. Protein: CASSLRTSGSTDTQYF.

This clone has a single count. The rearrangement joins TRBV29-1 to TRBJ1-1; D gene unclear. The ends were cut back, 0 bases at V and 0 bases at J, with 8 bases in the middle. Germline values: CDR1 SQVTM, CDR2 ANQGSEA. The CDR3 covers 14 residues. The CDR3 sequence is CSVEELRLNTEAFF. CDR3 sequence (DNA): TGCAGCGTTGAAGAATTGCGCCTGAACACTGAAGCTTTCTTT.

V gene TRBV19 combines with J gene TRBJ1-1, with 8 bases aligning to TRBD1. Germline-derived CDR1 and CDR2 are LNHDA and SQIVND (reference sequence). V lost 10 bases to trimming and J lost 6 bases; unmatched junction nucleotides: 4. The CDR3 contains 11 residues. The DNA of the CDR3 is TGTGCCACGTTACAGGGGGCTGAAGCTTTCTTT. Its protein product is CATLQGAEAFF.

The CDR3 DNA follows: TGTGCCTGGAGTACAGTTGGAAACACCATATATTTT. This gives the protein CAWSTVGNTIYF. The V and J genes are TRBV30 and TRBJ1-3, with D unresolved. Trimming shortened V by 2 bases and J by 3 bases, and 5 bases separated the two germline ends. This CDR3 region has 12 residues. CDR1 GTSNPN and CDR2 SVGIG come from the germline V gene (reference sequence).

The chain uses TRBV7-2 and TRBJ1-4, with TRBD1 identical over 9 bases. Germline V lookup: CDR1 SGHTA, CDR2 FQGNSA. V lost 5 bases to trimming and J lost 6 bases; unmatched junction nucleotides: 4. The CDR3 consists of 14 residues. The CDR3 bases are TGTGCCAGCAGCACCAGGACAGGGGATGAAAAACTGTTTTTT. Amino acid sequence: CASSTRTGDEKLFF.

The gene calls are TRBV2 and TRBJ2-5; tentatively, D is TRBD1 (6 bases). The germline gives CDR1 SNHLY, CDR2 FYNNEI. The V end was cut by 9 bases, the J end by 4 bases, with 15 bases between. The CDR3 consists of 13 residues. CDR3 region: CASGQSPRETQYF. The CDR3 DNA follows: TGTGCCAGTGGACAGTCCCCCCGAGAGACCCAGTACTTC.

This chain links TRBV9 with TRBJ2-3; weak D call: TRBD1 (5 bases). Trimming removed 3 bases from V and 0 bases from J, with 14 bases in between. CDR1 is SGDLS and CDR2 is YYNGEE in the germline V gene. The CDR3 is 16 residues long. The CDR3 region is CASSGGALHSTDTQYF. The CDR3 DNA follows: TGTGCCAGCAGCGGGGGCGCCCTCCATAGCACAGATACGCAGTATTTT. The variable domain in full, with the rest retrieved from reference TRBV9 and TRBJ2-3, is DSGVTQTPKHLITATGQRVTLRCSPRSGDLSVYWYQQSLDQGLQFLIQYYNGEERAKGNILERFSAQQFPDLHSELNLSSLELGDSALYFCASSGGALHSTDTQYFGPGTRLTVL.

The chain uses TRBV6-2 or TRBV6-3 and TRBJ2-2; 13 bases match TRBD2. The length of the CDR3 is 16 residues. The V and J ends lost 5 bases and 4 bases, in that order; junction bases with no gene match: 4. Germline CDR1 MNHEY, CDR2 SVGEGT. CDR3 residues: CASSGGLAGLTGELFF. CDR3 in DNA: TGTGCCAGCAGTGGGGGACTAGCGGGACTCACCGGGGAGCTGTTTTTT.

The CDR3 DNA sequence: TGCGCCAGCAGCAAAATAGCGGGGGCCTTGAACACCGGGGAGCTGTTTTTT. Encoded protein: CASSKIAGALNTGELFF. The chain carries TRBV4-1 and TRBJ2-2; 9 bases map to TRBD2. V was clipped by 5 bases and J by 1 base; unmatched bases: 8. The CDR3 covers 17 residues. CDR1 is MGHRA, CDR2 YSYEKL, per germline.

The chain employs TRBV20-1 and TRBJ1-3; D is uncertain. The CDR3 extends over 14 amino acids. V was trimmed by 3 bases and J by 9 bases, leaving 18 bases between them. CDR1 is DFQATT and CDR2 is SNEGSKA in the germline V gene (reference sequence). This CDR3 reads CSASKGPSSGTIYF. CDR3 bases: TGCAGTGCTAGTAAAGGTCCCTCAAGCGGCACCATATATTTT.